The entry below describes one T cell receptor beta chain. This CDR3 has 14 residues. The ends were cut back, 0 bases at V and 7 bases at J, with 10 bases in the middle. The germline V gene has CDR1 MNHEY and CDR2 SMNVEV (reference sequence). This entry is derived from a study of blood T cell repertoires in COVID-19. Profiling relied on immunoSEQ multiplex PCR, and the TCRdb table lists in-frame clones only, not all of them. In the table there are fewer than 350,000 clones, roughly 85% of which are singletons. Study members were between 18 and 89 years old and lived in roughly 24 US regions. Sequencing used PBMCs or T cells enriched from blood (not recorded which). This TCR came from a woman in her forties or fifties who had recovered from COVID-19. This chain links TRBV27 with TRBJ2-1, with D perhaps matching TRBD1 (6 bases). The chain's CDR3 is CASSLSSRGNEQFF. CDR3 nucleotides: TGTGCCAGCAGTTTATCGTCCAGGGGAAATGAGCAGTTCTTC.